The TCR beta chain described here comes from a study of shared clonotypes between healthy human individuals (dated by TCRdb to the early 2020s). In the study overall: The cohort included a few men and a couple of women between 18 and 49 years of age. For each donor, CD4 naive and CD4 memory were each run on three plates, CD8 naive on two plates, and CD8 memory on one plate. To estimate repertoire size and how much clonotypes are shared between individuals, the study performed deep sequencing of blood TCR repertoires from roughly five healthy adults. Libraries were prepared and TCR repertoires were sequenced by different laboratories using diverse techniques, in order to increase sequencing depth and limit assay-specific biases. Between about 0.9 and 9 billion PBMCs per donor were obtained by leukapheresis. Summary of the overall study and its limitations: Larger estimated clonotype richness was generally found for naive subsets than for memory subsets. Sampling was restricted to blood, and TCR repertoires in tissue are likely to differ from TCR repertoires in blood. Because the study included a small number of donors, the genetic and exposure-history diversity represented was limited. Compared with non-shared clonotypes, the clonotypes found in all four sorted-subset donors had higher generation probabilities. Across a few donors, 4.5% to 6.5% of naive CD4, approximately 3.6% of naive CD8, 2% to 2.5% of memory CD4, and under 0.45% of memory CD8 clonotypes were shared. Pairwise subsampling indicated that sequencing depth was expected to affect the degree of clonotype sharing among donors. Even with the large sequencing depth, rarefaction of the sorted-subset datasets indicated that sequencing was incomplete.

The donors were healthy, HIV-negative adults with no recently reported acute infections or vaccinations. Every donor was a Caucasian adult living in Nashville, Tennessee, USA. Magnetic negative selection was used to enrich CD4+ T cells, after which naive cells were positively selected on CD45RA and the negative fraction became the memory subset. Blood was obtained by leukapheresis, after which PBMCs were separated by Ficoll-Histopaque density gradient centrifugation and cryopreserved in liquid nitrogen vapor phase. Analytical flow cytometry was used to check the purity and quantity of each magnetically sorted T cell population. Each sorted fraction had its genomic DNA isolated and then quantified by UV absorbance on a Nanodrop 2000c. The CDR3 contains 12 residues, cysteine and phenylalanine counted. The CDR3 DNA has 36 bases and is translated from base 1. The CDR1 and CDR2 encoded by the germline V gene (reference sequence) are GTSNPN and SVGIG. The germline ends are 11 bases apart after V is trimmed by 1 base and J by 8 bases.

TCR CDR3 regions were amplified from genomic DNA by multiplex PCR using the deep immunoSEQ assay. For each cell subset, the extracted genomic DNA was distributed evenly across all wells of several immunoSEQ 96-well plates, and each plate served as one replicate. Each replicate PCR for sorted subsets received roughly 0.2 ug genomic DNA, equal to tens of thousands of T cell genomes. The purified libraries were quantified using a Qubit 3.0 fluorometer, sized with a Bioanalyzer 2100, and then quantified again using the KAPA Library Quantification kit. A separate single-read 150-cycle Illumina NextSeq 550 flow cell was used to sequence each immunoSEQ 96-well plate. Turning to the authors' computational methods: The immunoSEQ output contained only junctional sequences without quality scores, so filtering could not match that applied to full-length reads. Sequences were annotated with PyIR, a Python wrapper for IgBLAST v1.9, and V/J genes and CDR3 were assigned using IMGT germline references. Any read was removed if the V/J assignment was weak (E-value above 1e-6), the CDR3 was missing, or the read contained stop codons, out-of-frame junctions, or ambiguous translated residues. V3J clonotypes were defined by identical inferred V gene, J gene, and CDR3 amino acid sequence. To compute the percentage overlap between repertoires, the number of shared unique clonotypes was divided by the size of the smaller repertoire. Richness of each repertoire was evaluated using RTK rarefaction, the Chao1 estimator, and Recon v2.1 estimates of unobserved clonotypes. OLGA was used to compute generation probabilities for all TCRbeta clonotypes that the gDNA method yielded from a few donors. TCRdb took this table from immuneACCESS and kept in-frame rearrangements with V and J called. Such tables lack part of the clones; where checked against another copy, unresolved V genes explain under half of the gap, and the rest is unexplained. From that table come the V and J calls and clone size; the DNA was used to work out D and trimming. The sample records about 2 million clones, 95% of which are singletons. More than 0.1% of the sample is taken by the ten largest.

For this clone: Its antigen is still unknown. Base quality data are lacking; no much larger clone is found one base away.

The sequenced sample was naive CD4+ T cells sorted from blood. The cell subset or site label on this specimen signifies: CD45RA+ positively selected. The chain is assembled from TRBV30 and TRBJ1-1, with TRBD1 tentatively as D gene (6 bases match). The sequence derives from a man aged 18 to 29 in good health. The DNA sequence is given as TGTGCCTGGAGTGCCAGTAGGGGGGAAGCTTTCTTT. Protein translation: CAWSASRGEAFF.